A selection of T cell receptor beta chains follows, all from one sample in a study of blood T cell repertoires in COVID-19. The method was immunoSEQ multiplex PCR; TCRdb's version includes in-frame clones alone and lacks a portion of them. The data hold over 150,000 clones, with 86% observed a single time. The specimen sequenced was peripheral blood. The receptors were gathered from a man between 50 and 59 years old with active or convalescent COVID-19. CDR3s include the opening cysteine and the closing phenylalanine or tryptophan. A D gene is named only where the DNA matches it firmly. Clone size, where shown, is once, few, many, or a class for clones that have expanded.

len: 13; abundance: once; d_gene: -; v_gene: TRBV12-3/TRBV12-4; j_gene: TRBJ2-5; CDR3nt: TGTGCCAGCAGTTTTCGGGGAGGGGGGACCCAGTACTTC; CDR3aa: CASSFRGGGTQYF
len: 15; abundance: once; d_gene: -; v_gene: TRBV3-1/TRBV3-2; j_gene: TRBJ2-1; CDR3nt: TGTGCCAGCAGCCAAGATCGGGGAATCTACAATGAGCAGTTCTTC; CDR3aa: CASSQDRGIYNEQFF
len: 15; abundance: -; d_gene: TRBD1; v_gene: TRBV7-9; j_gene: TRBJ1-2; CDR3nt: TGTGCCAGCAGCCTTGACAGGGGAGCTAACTATGGCTACACCTTC; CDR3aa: CASSLDRGANYGYTF
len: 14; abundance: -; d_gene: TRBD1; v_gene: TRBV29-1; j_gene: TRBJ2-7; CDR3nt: TGCAGCGTCCTGACAGGGTTGGGCTCCTACGAGCAGTACTTC; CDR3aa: CSVLTGLGSYEQYF
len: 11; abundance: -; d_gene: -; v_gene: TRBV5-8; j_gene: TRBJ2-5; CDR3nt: TGTGCCAGCCGCCTCGGAAAGGGGATCTACTTC; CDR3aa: CASRLGKGIYF
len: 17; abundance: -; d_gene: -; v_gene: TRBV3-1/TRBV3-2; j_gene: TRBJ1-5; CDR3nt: TGTGCCAGCAGCCAAGATGTGGCAGGGGCGGTTAGTCAGCCCCAGCATTTT; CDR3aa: CASSQDVAGAVSQPQHF
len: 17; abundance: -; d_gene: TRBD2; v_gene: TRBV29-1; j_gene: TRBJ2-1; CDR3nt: TGCAGCGTTGAAGTTGGTCTAGCGGGGGGAGACTTCAATGAGCAGTTCTTC; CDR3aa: CSVEVGLAGGDFNEQFF
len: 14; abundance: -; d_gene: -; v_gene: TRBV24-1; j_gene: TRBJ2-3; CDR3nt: TGTGCCACCAGTGATCGTGCGGGTACAGATACGCAGTATTTT; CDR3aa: CATSDRAGTDTQYF
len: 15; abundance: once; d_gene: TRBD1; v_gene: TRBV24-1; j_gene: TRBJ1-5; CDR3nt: TGTGCCACCAGTGACAACACAGGGGTGGGTCAGCCCCAGCATTTT; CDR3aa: CATSDNTGVGQPQHF
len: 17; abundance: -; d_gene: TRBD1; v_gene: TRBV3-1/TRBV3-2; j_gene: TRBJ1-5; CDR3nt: TGTGCCAGCAGCCACCGGGACAGTCCAGATAGCAATCAGCCCCAGCATTTT; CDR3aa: CASSHRDSPDSNQPQHF
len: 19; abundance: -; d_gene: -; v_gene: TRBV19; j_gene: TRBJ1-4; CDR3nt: TGTGCCAGTAGTATAGATGTCCGGGGCGAGCGGGCAACTAATGAAAAACTGTTTTTT; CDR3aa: CASSIDVRGERATNEKLFF
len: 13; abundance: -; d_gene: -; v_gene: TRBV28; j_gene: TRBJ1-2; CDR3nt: TGTGCCAGCACGCAGAGGCAGAACTATGGCTACACCTTC; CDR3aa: CASTQRQNYGYTF
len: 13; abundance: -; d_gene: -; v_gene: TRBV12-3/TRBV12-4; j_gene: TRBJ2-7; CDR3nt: TGTGCCAGCAGTTTAAGGGGTACCTACGAGCAGTACTTC; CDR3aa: CASSLRGTYEQYF
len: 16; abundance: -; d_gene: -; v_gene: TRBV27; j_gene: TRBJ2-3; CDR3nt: TGTGCCAGCAGTCCCACCCGGGTTTATAGCACAGATACGCAGTATTTT; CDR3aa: CASSPTRVYSTDTQYF
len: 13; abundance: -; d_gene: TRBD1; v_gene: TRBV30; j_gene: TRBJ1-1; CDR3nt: TGTGCCTGGAGTGTGGGGACAGACACTGAAGCTTTCTTT; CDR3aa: CAWSVGTDTEAFF
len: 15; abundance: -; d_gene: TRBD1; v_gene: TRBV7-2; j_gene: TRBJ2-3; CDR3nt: TGTGCCAGCAGCTTTACGGGGACAGGGCTGGATACGCAGTATTTT; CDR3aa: CASSFTGTGLDTQYF
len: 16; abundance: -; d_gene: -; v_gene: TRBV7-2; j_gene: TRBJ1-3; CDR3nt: TGTGCCAGCAGCTTAGGGGCCGCCAGGACTGGAAACACCATATATTTT; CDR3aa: CASSLGAARTGNTIYF
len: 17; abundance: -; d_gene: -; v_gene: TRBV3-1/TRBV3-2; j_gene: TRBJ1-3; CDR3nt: TGTGCCAGCAGCCAAGATTACGCCGGGGTGCATGGAAACACCATATATTTT; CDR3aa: CASSQDYAGVHGNTIYF
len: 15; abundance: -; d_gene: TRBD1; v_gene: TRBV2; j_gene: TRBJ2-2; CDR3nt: TGTGCCAGCAGTACTCAGGGGGCCAACACCGGGGAGCTGTTTTTT; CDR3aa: CASSTQGANTGELFF
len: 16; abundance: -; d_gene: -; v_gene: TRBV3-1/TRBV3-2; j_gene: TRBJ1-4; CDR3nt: TGTGCCAGCAGCCAAGGTAGAGCAGGAGGAGGTGAAAAACTGTTTTTT; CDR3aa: CASSQGRAGGGEKLFF
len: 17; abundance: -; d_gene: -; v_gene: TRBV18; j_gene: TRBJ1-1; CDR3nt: TGTGCCAGCTCACTTACACATTCATCCGGGGGGAACACTGAAGCTTTCTTT; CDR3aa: CASSLTHSSGGNTEAFF
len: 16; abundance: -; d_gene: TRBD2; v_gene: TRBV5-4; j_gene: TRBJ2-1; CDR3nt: TGTGCCAGCAGCTTGGCTTCTAGCGGGGCATACAATGAGCAGTTCTTC; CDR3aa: CASSLASSGAYNEQFF
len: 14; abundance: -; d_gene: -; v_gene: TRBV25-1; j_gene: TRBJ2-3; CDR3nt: TGTGCCAGCAGTGAATATCGGGACACAGATACGCAGTATTTT; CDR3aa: CASSEYRDTDTQYF
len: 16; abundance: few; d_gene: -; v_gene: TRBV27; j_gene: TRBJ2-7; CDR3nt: TGTGCCAGCAGTCCCCAGGCCTGGCAGGGTTCCTACGAGCAGTACTTC; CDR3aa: CASSPQAWQGSYEQYF
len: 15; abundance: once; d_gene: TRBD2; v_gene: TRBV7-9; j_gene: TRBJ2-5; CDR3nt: TGTGCCAGCAATCCTTTAGCGGGAGGGAAAGAGACCCAGTACTTC; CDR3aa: CASNPLAGGKETQYF
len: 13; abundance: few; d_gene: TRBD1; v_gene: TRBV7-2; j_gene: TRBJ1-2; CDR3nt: TGTGCCAGCAGCTTCCAGGGGGCGTATGGCTACACCTTC; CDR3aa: CASSFQGAYGYTF
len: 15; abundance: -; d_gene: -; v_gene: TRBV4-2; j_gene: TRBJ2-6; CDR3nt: TGTGCCAGCGCGGCAGGACTGGGTGGGGCCAACGTCCTGACTTTC; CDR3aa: CASAAGLGGANVLTF
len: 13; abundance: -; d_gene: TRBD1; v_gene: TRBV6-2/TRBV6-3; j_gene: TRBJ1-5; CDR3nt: TGTGCCAGCAGTCAGGGGGCCTATCAGCCCCAGCATTTT; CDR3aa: CASSQGAYQPQHF
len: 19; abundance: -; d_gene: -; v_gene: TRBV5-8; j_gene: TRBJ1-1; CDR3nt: TGTGCCAGCAGCTTGGTAAGACAGTGGCCTCCTCCGCGTAACACTGAAGCTTTCTTT; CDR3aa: CASSLVRQWPPPRNTEAFF
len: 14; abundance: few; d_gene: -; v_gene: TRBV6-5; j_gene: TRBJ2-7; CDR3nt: TGTGCTACAGCAGAGTCCGGGGTTATCTACGAGCAGTACTTC; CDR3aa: CATAESGVIYEQYF
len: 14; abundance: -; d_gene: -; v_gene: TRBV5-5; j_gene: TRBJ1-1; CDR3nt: TGTGCCAGCAGCCCGGACACCACGAACACTGAAGCTTTCTTT; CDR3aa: CASSPDTTNTEAFF
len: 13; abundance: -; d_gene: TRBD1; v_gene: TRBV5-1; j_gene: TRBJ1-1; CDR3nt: TGCGCCAGCAGCAGCGACAGGGTCACTGAAGCTTTCTTT; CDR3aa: CASSSDRVTEAFF
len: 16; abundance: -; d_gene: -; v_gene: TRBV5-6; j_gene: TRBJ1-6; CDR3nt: TGTGCCAGCAGCTTTGTGCAGGGGTCCCGTAATTCACCCCTCCACTTT; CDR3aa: CASSFVQGSRNSPLHF
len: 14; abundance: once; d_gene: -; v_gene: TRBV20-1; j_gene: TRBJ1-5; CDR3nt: TGCAGTGCTAGTATCCGGGACATCAATCAGCCCCAGCATTTT; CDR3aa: CSASIRDINQPQHF
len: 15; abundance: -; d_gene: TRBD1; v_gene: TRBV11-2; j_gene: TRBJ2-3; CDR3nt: TGTGCCAGCAGCTTGGACAGGGGTAGCGCAGATACGCAGTATTTT; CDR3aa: CASSLDRGSADTQYF
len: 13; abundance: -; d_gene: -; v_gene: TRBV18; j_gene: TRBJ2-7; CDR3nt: TGTGCCAGCTCACCACCCGTTTTTCCCGAGCAGTACTTC; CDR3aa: CASSPPVFPEQYF
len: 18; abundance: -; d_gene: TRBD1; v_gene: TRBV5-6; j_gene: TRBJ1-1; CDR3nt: TGTGCCAGCAGCCCCTGGGACAGACGTCTGGGTTTGAACACTGAAGCTTTCTTT; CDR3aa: CASSPWDRRLGLNTEAFF
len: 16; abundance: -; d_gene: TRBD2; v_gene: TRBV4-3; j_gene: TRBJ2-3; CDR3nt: TGCGCCAGCAGCCAAGACGTAGCGGGGGGAACAGATACGCAGTATTTT; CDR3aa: CASSQDVAGGTDTQYF
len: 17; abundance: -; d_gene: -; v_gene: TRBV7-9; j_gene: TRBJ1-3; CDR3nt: TGTGCCAGCAGCTTAGGTGTGCTGGGCGACTCTGGAAACACCATATATTTT; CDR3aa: CASSLGVLGDSGNTIYF
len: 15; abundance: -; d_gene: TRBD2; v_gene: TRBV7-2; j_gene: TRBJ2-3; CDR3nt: TGTGCCAGCAGCTCCCGGGCGGGGGGGTCTATGTCGCAGTATTTT; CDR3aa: CASSSRAGGSMSQYF
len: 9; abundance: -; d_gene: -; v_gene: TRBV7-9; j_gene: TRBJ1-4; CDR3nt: TGTGCCGGGGGGGAAAAACTGTTTTTT; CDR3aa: CAGGEKLFF
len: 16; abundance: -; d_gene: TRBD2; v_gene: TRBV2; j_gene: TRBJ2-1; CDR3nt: TGTGCCAGCAGTGAAAGGGTTAGCGGGAGTTACAATGAGCAGTTCTTC; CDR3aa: CASSERVSGSYNEQFF
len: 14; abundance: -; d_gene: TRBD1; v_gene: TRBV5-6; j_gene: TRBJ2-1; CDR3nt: TGTGCCAGCAGCTCAGGCATAGGGGGCTATGAGCAGTTCTTC; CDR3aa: CASSSGIGGYEQFF
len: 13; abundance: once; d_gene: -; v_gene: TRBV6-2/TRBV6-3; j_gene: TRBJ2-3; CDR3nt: TGTGCCAGCAGCCCCAGATTGACAGATACGCAGTATTTT; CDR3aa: CASSPRLTDTQYF
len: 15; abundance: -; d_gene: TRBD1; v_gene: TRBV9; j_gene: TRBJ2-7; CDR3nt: TGTGCCAGCAGCGTAGCGGGGACAGGGTACGACGAGCAGTACTTC; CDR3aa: CASSVAGTGYDEQYF
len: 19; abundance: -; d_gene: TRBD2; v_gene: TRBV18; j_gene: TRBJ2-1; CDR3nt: TGTGCCAGCTCACCCGGGACTAGCGCATTCCTGGGATCCTACAATGAGCAGTTCTTC; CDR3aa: CASSPGTSAFLGSYNEQFF
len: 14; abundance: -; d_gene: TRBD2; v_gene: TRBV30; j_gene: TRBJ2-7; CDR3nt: TGTGCCTGGAGGTTGACTAGCAGCTCCTACGAGCAGTACTTC; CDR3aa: CAWRLTSSSYEQYF
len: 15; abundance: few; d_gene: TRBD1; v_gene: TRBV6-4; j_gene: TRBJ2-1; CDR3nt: TGTGCCAGCAGTGACTGGGACAGGGATCGTAATGAGCAGTTCTTC; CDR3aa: CASSDWDRDRNEQFF
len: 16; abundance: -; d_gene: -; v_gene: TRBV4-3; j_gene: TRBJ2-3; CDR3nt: TGCGCCAGCAGCCAAGAAAAGGTTAGCCGGGGAGATACGCAGTATTTT; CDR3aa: CASSQEKVSRGDTQYF